These 16 T cell receptor beta chains were sequenced from one sample in a study of human T cells and chemical hapten exposure. Time point meaning: pre-sensitization, week 0. Treatment reported: therapeutic diphenylcyclopropenone sensitization with weekly scalp DPC. TCRdb independently ran MiXCR on the RACE reads; one entry per CDR3 protein. The sample includes about 260,000 distinct CDR3 sequences, 8.6% of them seen just once. Sequenced material: whole blood, taken in connection with sensitization to the hapten diphenylcyclopropenone (DPC). The receptors come from a woman aged 40 to 49 with alopecia areata. Some clones in this sample may be carry-over from other donors' samples.

This chain connects TRBV28 to TRBJ2-7, with 8 bases fitting TRBD2. CDR1 MDHEN and CDR2 SYDVKM come from the germline V gene. This CDR3 contains 17 residues. J was trimmed by 0 bases and V by 4 bases; bases with no gene match: 11. CDR3 nucleotides: TGTGCCAGCAGTTCCCCCTGGCGCGGGAGGAGCTCCTACGAGCAGTACTTC. Translating gives CASSSPWRGRSSYEQYF.

This chain connects TRBV12-3 or TRBV12-4 to TRBJ1-5; D unclear. The CDR3 sequence is 16 residues long. Trimming left V 3 bases short and J 2 bases short, with 14 bases between. In DNA form, the CDR3 reads TGTGCCAGCAGTTTTTCCCTCAGCGAACGCAATCAGCCCCAGCATTTT. The encoded protein is CASSFSLSERNQPQHF.

The CDR3 reads CASSFGQGGQPQHF. CDR3 nucleotides: TGTGCCAGCAGCTTTGGACAGGGGGGTCAGCCCCAGCATTTT. The chain carries TRBV7-2 and TRBJ1-5; 10 nucleotides line up with TRBD1. Looked up from germline, CDR1 is SGHTA and CDR2 is FQGNSA. The CDR3 is 14 amino acids. The trim removed 3 bases at V and 6 bases at J, leaving 2 bases unmatched.

A few counts support this clonotype. V is TRBV28 and J is TRBJ1-2; TRBD1 might be the D (5 bases). The CDR3 is 16 residues long. Germline V lookup: CDR1 MDHEN, CDR2 SYDVKM. Trimming pared 6 bases from V and 6 bases from J, leaving 23 bases between. The CDR3, as DNA: TGTGCCAGCAGCCCATCAGGGAGTCAGTCTGGGGATGGCTACACCTTC. The encoded protein is CASSPSGSQSGDGYTF.

This chain connects TRBV5-6 to TRBJ1-1; a possible D gene is TRBD1 (6 bases). V shed 4 bases and J shed 9 bases, with 10 bases lying between them. Germline V gives CDR1 SGHDT, CDR2 YYEEEE. The CDR3 is 11 amino acids. Here the CDR3 reads CASSIRDKAFF. The DNA for the CDR3 is TGTGCCAGCAGCATACGGGACAAAGCTTTCTTT.

To note about this clonotype: The junction departs from germline at one end; a sequencing error may be responsible. The V and J genes are TRBV4-2 and TRBJ2-3; D remains unclear. CDR1 is LGHNA and CDR2 is YNFKEQ in the germline V gene. The CDR3 has 12 residues. This CDR3 reads CVSSQDRGTQYF. The DNA for the CDR3 is TGTGTCAGCAGCCAAGATCGAGGTACGCAGTATTTT.

This chain links TRBV11-2 with TRBJ2-3; 7 bases map to TRBD1. The CDR3 runs 15 residues. The germline V gene encodes CDR1 SGHAT and CDR2 FQNNGV. After removal of 5 bases from V and 0 bases from J, the junction contained 5 bases not matched to a gene. CDR3 sequence (DNA): TGTGCCAGCAGCCCCGGGACAGCTAGCACAGATACGCAGTATTTT. Amino acids: CASSPGTASTDTQYF.

This sequence joins TRBV4-1 and TRBJ2-1, with D tentatively TRBD2 (6 bases). Germline loops: CDR1 MGHRA, CDR2 YSYEKL. CDR3 length: 19 amino acids. The germline V and J ends were trimmed by 0 bases and 8 bases, with 26 bases remaining between them. For the CDR3, the DNA is TGCGCCAGCAGCCAAGATCAGCGAGGGTACAGGAGGGGATACGATGAGCAGTTCTTC. It yields the protein CASSQDQRGYRRGYDEQFF.

The genes are TRBV20-1 and TRBJ1-4; 9 nucleotides line up with TRBD1. Per the germline V gene, CDR1 is DFQATT and CDR2 is SNEGSKA (reference sequence). The CDR3 loop spans 14 amino acids. With 6 bases clipped from V and 8 bases from J, the junction kept 10 bases outside the gene matches. The CDR3 reads CSATTGGLEEKLFF. CDR3 DNA: TGCAGTGCCACAACAGGGGGCTTAGAGGAAAAACTGTTTTTT.

The rearrangement uses TRBV28 and TRBJ1-6; 8 bases are shared with TRBD1. With 8 bases clipped from V and 7 bases from J, the junction kept 19 bases outside the gene matches. CDR3 length equals 18 residues. CDR1 and CDR2 (germline): MDHEN, SYDVKM. As DNA, the CDR3 is TGTGCCAGCGTTAACTCCGGCGAGCAGGGGGCGAGAAATTCACCCCTCCACTTT. As protein: CASVNSGEQGARNSPLHF.

This clonotype was detected a few times. V is TRBV6-2 or TRBV6-3 and J is TRBJ2-7, with D possibly called TRBD1 or TRBD2 (5 bases each). The CDR3 totals 15 residues. Germline-derived CDR1 and CDR2 are MNHEY and SVGEGT. V lost 2 bases to trimming and J lost 2 bases, with 13 bases between them. The CDR3 reads CASSYRSRDPYEQYF. DNA for the CDR3: TGTGCCAGCAGTTACAGGTCCAGGGACCCCTACGAGCAGTACTTC.

This clonotype was found many times. The junction departs from germline at one end; a sequencing error may be responsible. The V and J genes are TRBV28 and TRBJ2-5; 8 nucleotides agree with TRBD2. Per germline, CDR1 MDHEN and CDR2 SYDVKM. The CDR3 sequence is 11 residues long. The DNA of the CDR3 is TGTGCCAGCAGTTTCGGGGGGGTGTTCTGGTTC. Encoded protein: CASSFGGVFWF.

The sample holds many counts of this clonotype. This chain joins TRBV5-1 and TRBJ2-7, with D possibly matching TRBD2 (6 bases). Germline CDR1 is SGHRS and CDR2 is YFSETQ. CDR3 size: 14 residues. With 4 bases removed from V and 2 bases from J, the gap between germline ends came to 13 bases. The CDR3 here is CASSRTTDPYEQYF. The CDR3 DNA sequence: TGCGCCAGCAGCCGGACTACAGATCCCTACGAGCAGTACTTC.

This clonotype appeared a few times. V usage is TRBV7-9 and J usage is TRBJ2-5; D is possibly TRBD1 (5 bases). The CDR3 has 12 amino acids. With 0 bases removed from V and 9 bases from J, the gap between germline ends came to 8 bases. Germline CDR1 is SEHNR and CDR2 is FQNEAQ (reference sequence). CDR3 protein: CASSLAPGPQYF. The CDR3 nucleotides are TGTGCCAGCAGCTTAGCACCAGGGCCCCAGTACTTC.

This chain uses TRBV12-3 or TRBV12-4 with TRBJ2-4; TRBD2 agrees at 7 bases. CDR3 length equals 16 residues. Unmatched junction bases numbered 9, after V lost 7 bases and J lost 0 bases. The CDR3 here is CASTMGGLLAKNIQYF. The CDR3 nucleotides are TGTGCCAGCACCATGGGGGGGTTGCTAGCCAAAAACATTCAGTACTTC.

This clonotype was seen at least ten times. V and J are TRBV10-3 and TRBJ2-5, with D perhaps TRBD1 (6 bases). This CDR3 spans 13 amino acids. The V gene lost 5 bases and the J gene lost 3 bases, with 10 bases spanning the gap. In germline, CDR1 is ENHRY, CDR2 SYGVKD. The CDR3, as DNA: TGTGCCATCAGTCGGGACACAAAAGAGACCCAGTACTTC. Encoded protein: CAISRDTKETQYF.